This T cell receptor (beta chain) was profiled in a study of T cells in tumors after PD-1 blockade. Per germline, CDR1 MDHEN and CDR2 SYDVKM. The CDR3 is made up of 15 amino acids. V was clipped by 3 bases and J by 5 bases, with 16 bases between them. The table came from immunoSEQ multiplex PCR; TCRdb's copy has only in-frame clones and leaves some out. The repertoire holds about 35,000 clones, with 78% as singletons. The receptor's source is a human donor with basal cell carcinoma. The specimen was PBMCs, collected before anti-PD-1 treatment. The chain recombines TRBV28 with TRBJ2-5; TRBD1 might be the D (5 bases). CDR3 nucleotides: TGTGCCAGCAGTTTTCTCAGGGATGGTCTGGAGACCCAGTACTTC. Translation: CASSFLRDGLETQYF.